This T cell receptor (beta chain) was found in a study of regulatory T cells in long-lasting Graves disease (dated by TCRdb to about 2021). With regard to the full study: Newly diagnosed Graves' disease patients had taken antithyroid drugs for less than 3 months. Peripheral blood TCR sequencing and RNA sequencing compared persistent Graves' disease patients with newly diagnosed Graves' disease patients. The study took place in China and was registered as a clinical trial. A total of roughly 35 samples underwent TCR sequencing, from about 13 patients with persistent Graves' disease and approximately 20 patients with newly diagnosed Graves' disease. General findings and caveats noted by the study authors: More public clonotypes were shared among persistent patients (under 3,000) than among newly diagnosed patients (966). TRBV28, TRBJ1-2 and TRBJ2-5 were preferentially used in persistent disease, while TRBV20-1 and TRBJ2-1 were favored in newly diagnosed disease. Only the TCR beta chain was sequenced and analyzed. The authors acknowledged the small sample size as a limitation that may reduce accuracy. Compared with newly diagnosed patients, persistent Graves' disease patients had lower TCR Shannon entropy and fewer highly expanded clones, which suggests clonal expansion. The study examined only peripheral blood because the primary lesion, thyroid tissue, could not be accessed.

This clonotype appeared a few times. What antigen it recognizes has not been identified. Within one base of it there is no much larger clone, and no base qualities were kept. The time point label for this specimen denotes: newly diagnosed GD, antithyroid drugs for less than 3 months. RNA was extracted from PBMCs in TRIzol for both TCR sequencing and RNA sequencing. The diagnosis of Graves' disease followed American Thyroid Association guidelines. Recruitment of patients was carried out at an endocrinology department in Xi'an, China. Each patient gave approximately 8.8 milliliters of peripheral blood, collected in an EDTA anticoagulant tube. Ficoll Paque Plus density gradient separation was used to isolate PBMCs, and no further T cell sorting was done. An Agilent 2100 Bioanalyzer and agarose gel were used to check RNA quality, and a NanoDrop 2000 was used to measure RNA concentration. Receptor amplification or capture employed multiplex PCR. The sample was run on an Illumina HiSeq 4000. iRepertoire HTBI primers and Arm-PCR amplification of CDR3 regions were used to construct TCR beta libraries. Gel purification was performed on PCR products prior to sequencing. In the source study's methods: Across samples, about 64 TRBV and approximately 15 TRBJ segments were identified and used for gene usage analysis of CDR3 amino acid clonotypes. Filtered high-quality paired reads were merged into contigs using COPE and FqMerger. BLAST was used to align contigs to IMGT TRBV, TRBD and TRBJ reference genes, and CDR3 was defined according to IMGT. Clonotypes above 0.1% frequency were classified as highly expanded clones. Repertoire diversity was measured by Shannon entropy, and V-J evenness by the Gini coefficient. Clonotypes shared by more than one individual were considered public. TCRdb took the public reads, trimmed them with fastp at Q25, ran MiXCR for clone calling and kept in-frame beta chains. Rows matching on CDR3 protein sequence are summarized as one entry with the most common DNA and genes. For this entry, the V and J calls and clone size follow TCRdb and not the study's own pipeline. The sample table lists 370,000 or so distinct CDR3 sequences, under 20% of them with a count of one. About 19% of the sample belongs to the ten largest clones.

CDR1 and CDR2 are drawn from the germline V gene: KGHSH, LQKENI. Reading from cysteine to phenylalanine, the CDR3 counts 16 amino acids. Just CDR3 DNA is preserved here, 48 bases in frame from base 1. V loses 7 bases at its end and J loses 2 bases; junction bases beyond the gene matches: 11. This sample was also put to use in a study of T cells in Graves' hyperthyroidism and ophthalmopathy. Per the second study: Stable Graves' hyperthyroidism was defined as no progression to ophthalmopathy during 18 months of follow-up. The hyperthyroidism patients were between 18 and 65 years old and newly diagnosed, with a disease duration of less than 2 months. Exclusion was applied to patients with uncontrolled infections, other autoimmune diseases, pregnancy or lactation. Clinical symptoms, serum thyroxine and TRAb, thyroid ultrasound, and orbital computed tomography formed the basis for the diagnoses. For the first round of RT-PCR on the TCR CDR3, the HTBI primer set was used together with the Qiagen OneStep RT-PCR kit. Most expanded thyroid clonotypes (frequency above 0.001) were also detected in blood, a finding suggesting that blood repertoires may reflect thyroid immune responses. A model built on a 13 V-J signature distinguished ophthalmopathy from stable hyperthyroidism, reaching about 88% sensitivity and 81% to 83% specificity in cross-validation and 80%/75% in testing. In validation, the model predicted progression to ophthalmopathy with 55% to 71% sensitivity and roughly 75% specificity, a median of about six months before onset. TCR V-J signatures able to tell the groups apart were searched for in a discovery cohort of 100 or so patients, of whom around 43 had Graves' ophthalmopathy and about 60 had stable Graves' hyperthyroidism. An independent validation cohort of some 18 hyperthyroidism patients and about 15 patients who later progressed to ophthalmopathy tested prospective prediction of ophthalmopathy. The 100 discovery patients were randomly split 7:3 into training and test sets. In addition, the study compared T-cell repertoires in thyroid tissue and in blood from roughly six Graves' hyperthyroidism patients. After blood sampling, hyperthyroidism patients were treated with methimazole at a starting dose of 30 mg daily, and ophthalmopathy patients were treated with high-dose intravenous methylprednisolone. Libraries were constructed in a second round of multiplex PCR, after which size selection and purification were carried out. Libraries were sequenced paired-end with 100 bp reads on an Illumina HiSeq2000. SOAPnuke was used to process the raw data, throwing out any read that contained adapters or uncalled bases, had a mean Phred below 15, or lacked an exact constant-primer or identifier match. High-quality paired reads were merged with COPE v1.2.5, and unique nucleotide sequences were defined as clonotypes. MiTCR v1.1 was used to align clonotypes to the IMGT TRBV, TRBD and TRBJ reference segments. Analysis was restricted to V-J combinations with a frequency above 0.0001, which covered over 98% of repertoires. A TCS score was defined as the ratio of F50 (clonal expansion) to E x V (chaos), with BLOSUM62-based TCRdist applied between CDR3 peptides within each V-J. Welch's t-statistics and random forest reduced 514 V-J features to around 14, which were used in a naive Bayes classifier (R e1071). Sample size was not statistically predetermined, and blinding of investigators to group allocation was not performed. The paper describes TCR Vbeta CDR3 sequencing of 135 peripheral blood samples, made up of about 40 ophthalmopathy patients, around 78 hyperthyroidism patients and 17 progressor patients.

The chain links TRBV18 with TRBJ2-7, with 10 junctional bases fitting TRBD2. The sample here was peripheral blood mononuclear cells (PBMCs), taken at new diagnosis, from a patient treated with antithyroid drugs. This receptor was taken from a woman between 18 and 30 years old with Graves disease. Donor details come from another sample of the same person, matched by shared clones. The bases read TGTGCCAGCTTACCGACAGGACTAGCGGAAACCTACGAGCAGTACTTC. Translated, it gives CASLPTGLAETYEQYF.